These T cell receptor beta chains were read from a single sample in a study of blood T cells in healthy people across ages. TCRdb called the 5' RACE reads again in MiXCR, with one record for every CDR3 protein. Counted here are about a million distinct CDR3 sequences, roughly 51% occurring once; the ten biggest clones make up 20% to 25%. The sequenced material came from blood. The receptor source for this set is a woman in her fifties or sixties in good health. Each CDR3 is given with its conserved first and last residue. Fields, in order: D gene, V gene, J gene, clone size, CDR3 protein, CDR3 DNA. The D gene is left open where the match is weak. The size field is filled for only some rows; it gives once, few, many or a size class.

D: -; V: TRBV20-1; J: TRBJ1-1; size: -; CDR3: CSASGTLLITEAFF; DNA: TGCAGTGCTTCCGGGACACTCCTTATCACTGAAGCTTTCTTT
D: -; V: TRBV9; J: TRBJ2-7; size: few; CDR3: CASSGLRGEQYF; DNA: TGTGCCAGCAGCGGCCTAAGAGGCGAGCAGTACTTC
D: TRBD1; V: TRBV2; J: TRBJ2-1; size: -; CDR3: CASSEGDSRVGEQFF; DNA: TGTGCCAGCAGTGAGGGGGACAGCCGGGTGGGTGAGCAGTTCTTC
D: TRBD1; V: TRBV6-5; J: TRBJ1-6; size: few; CDR3: CASSYRTGVSPPHF; DNA: TGTGCCAGCAGTTACCGGACAGGGGTTTCACCCCCCCACTTT
D: TRBD2; V: TRBV10-3; J: TRBJ2-1; size: -; CDR3: CAISNLLAGGEDEQFF; DNA: TGTGCCATCAGTAACCTACTAGCGGGAGGAGAGGATGAGCAGTTCTTC
D: -; V: TRBV6-1; J: TRBJ2-5; size: few; CDR3: CASSEGVVQETQYF; DNA: TGTGCCAGCAGTGAAGGTGTAGTACAAGAGACCCAGTACTTC
D: -; V: TRBV5-1; J: TRBJ1-1; size: -; CDR3: CASPSRGGAEAFF; DNA: TGCGCCAGCCCAAGTAGGGGGGGCGCTGAAGCTTTCTTT
D: -; V: TRBV12-3/TRBV12-4; J: TRBJ2-5; size: many; CDR3: CASSPSSRSQETQYF; DNA: TGTGCCAGCAGCCCTTCGTCGCGGAGCCAAGAGACCCAGTACTTC
D: -; V: TRBV28; J: TRBJ2-3; size: few; CDR3: CASSLITANTDTQYF; DNA: TGTGCCAGCAGTTTAATCACCGCCAACACAGATACGCAGTATTTT
D: -; V: TRBV12-3/TRBV12-4; J: TRBJ1-4; size: -; CDR3: CASSFGRGREKLFF; DNA: TGTGCCAGCAGTTTTGGGCGGGGACGAGAAAAACTGTTTTTT
D: TRBD2; V: TRBV3-1; J: TRBJ2-7; size: -; CDR3: CASSLRTSGSDEQYF; DNA: TGTGCCAGCAGCCTCCGGACTAGCGGGAGCGACGAGCAGTACTTC
D: -; V: TRBV29-1; J: TRBJ2-5; size: -; CDR3: CSAEAIAQETQYF; DNA: TGCAGCGCCGAGGCGATAGCTCAAGAGACCCAGTACTTC
D: -; V: TRBV20-1; J: TRBJ2-7; size: -; CDR3: CSARGNRAYEQYF; DNA: TGCAGTGCTAGAGGTAACCGAGCCTACGAGCAGTACTTC
D: -; V: TRBV24-1; J: TRBJ2-1; size: few; CDR3: CATSDPINEQFF; DNA: TGTGCCACCAGTGACCCCATCAATGAGCAGTTCTTC
D: -; V: TRBV5-1; J: TRBJ1-1; size: -; CDR3: CASSFGGCETEAFF; DNA: TGCGCCAGCAGCTTCGGAGGGTGTGAGACTGAAGCTTTCTTT
D: -; V: TRBV4-1; J: TRBJ2-2; size: -; CDR3: CASSQRSESNTGELFF; DNA: TGCGCCAGCAGCCAACGGTCTGAATCGAACACCGGGGAGCTGTTTTTT
D: TRBD2; V: TRBV29-1; J: TRBJ2-5; size: -; CDR3: CSVPLPLAGVETQYF; DNA: TGCAGCGTCCCTCTCCCACTCGCGGGAGTTGAGACCCAGTACTTC
D: -; V: TRBV18; J: TRBJ2-5; size: few; CDR3: CASSENSGKETQYF; DNA: TGTGCCAGCTCAGAAAATTCGGGAAAAGAGACCCAGTACTTC
D: -; V: TRBV25-1; J: TRBJ1-5; size: -; CDR3: CASSVPTAKPQHF; DNA: TGTGCCAGCAGTGTTCCGACAGCAAAGCCCCAGCATTTT
D: -; V: TRBV25-1; J: TRBJ2-7; size: -; CDR3: CASSPGRARSRYEQYF; DNA: TGTGCCAGCAGCCCCGGACGGGCTCGTTCCCGGTACGAGCAGTACTTC
D: -; V: TRBV7-2; J: TRBJ1-1; size: -; CDR3: CASSPPRIEAFF; DNA: TGTGCCAGCAGCCCGCCGCGCATAGAAGCTTTCTTT
D: TRBD1; V: TRBV6-5; J: TRBJ1-6; size: -; CDR3: CASSYEGARANSPLHF; DNA: TGTGCCAGCAGTTACGAGGGGGCTAGAGCCAATTCACCCCTCCACTTT
D: -; V: TRBV14; J: TRBJ2-3; size: -; CDR3: CASSQEDSGVTDTQYF; DNA: TGTGCCAGCAGCCAAGAGGATAGCGGAGTCACAGATACGCAGTATTTT
D: TRBD1; V: TRBV18; J: TRBJ1-2; size: -; CDR3: CASSSTGDYTF; DNA: TGTGCCAGCTCATCGACAGGGGACTACACCTTC
D: -; V: TRBV29-1; J: TRBJ2-2; size: -; CDR3: CSVTNWGARSGELFF; DNA: TGCAGCGTTACCAACTGGGGGGCCAGATCCGGGGAGCTGTTTTTT